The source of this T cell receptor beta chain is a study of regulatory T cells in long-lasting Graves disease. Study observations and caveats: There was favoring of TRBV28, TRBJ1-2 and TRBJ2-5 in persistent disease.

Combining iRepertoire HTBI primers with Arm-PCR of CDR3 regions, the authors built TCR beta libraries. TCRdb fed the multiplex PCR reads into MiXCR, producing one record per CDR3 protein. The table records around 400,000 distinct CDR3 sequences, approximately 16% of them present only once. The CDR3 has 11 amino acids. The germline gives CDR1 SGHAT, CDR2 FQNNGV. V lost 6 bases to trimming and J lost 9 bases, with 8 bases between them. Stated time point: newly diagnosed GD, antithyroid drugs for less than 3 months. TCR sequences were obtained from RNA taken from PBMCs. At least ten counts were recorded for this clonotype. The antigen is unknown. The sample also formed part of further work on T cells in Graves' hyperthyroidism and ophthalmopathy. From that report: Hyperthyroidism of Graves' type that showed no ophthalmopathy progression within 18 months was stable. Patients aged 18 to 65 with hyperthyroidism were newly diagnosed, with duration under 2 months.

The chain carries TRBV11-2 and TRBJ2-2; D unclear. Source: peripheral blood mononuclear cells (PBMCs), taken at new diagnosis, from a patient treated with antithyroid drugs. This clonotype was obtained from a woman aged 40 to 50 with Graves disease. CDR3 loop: CASSSFRELFF. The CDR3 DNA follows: TGTGCCAGCAGTTCGTTCCGGGAGCTGTTTTTT.